This record covers a single TCR beta chain. The clone's antigen remains unknown. Base-call qualities are not available, and no considerably larger clone is one nucleotide away. Within the sample, other DNA sequences also encode this same CDR3. TCR CDR3 regions were amplified from genomic DNA by multiplex PCR using the deep immunoSEQ assay. Extracted genomic DNA from each cell subset was distributed evenly across all wells of several immunoSEQ 96-well plates, and each plate was treated as a replicate. For sorted subsets, roughly 0.2 ug genomic DNA, equal to some 28,000 T cell genomes, was loaded into each replicate PCR. Purified libraries were quantified with a Qubit 3.0 fluorometer, sized on a Bioanalyzer 2100, and re-quantified with the KAPA Library Quantification kit. Every immunoSEQ 96-well plate was sequenced on a dedicated single-read 150-cycle Illumina NextSeq 550 flow cell. The study's processing was this. Because the immunoSEQ output included only junctional sequences and no quality scores, the filtering could not be the same as the filtering used for full-length reads. Sequences were annotated with PyIR, a Python wrapper for IgBLAST v1.9, and V/J genes and CDR3 were assigned using IMGT germline references. Reads with weak V/J assignments (E-value above 1e-6), missing CDR3, stop codons, out-of-frame junctions, or ambiguous translated residues were removed. V3J clonotypes were defined as sequences sharing the same inferred V gene, J gene, and CDR3 amino acid sequence. Percentage overlap between repertoires was computed as shared unique clonotypes divided by the size of the smaller repertoire. Repertoire richness was assessed with RTK rarefaction, the Chao1 estimator, and Recon v2.1 estimates of unobserved clonotypes. Generation probabilities were computed with OLGA for all TCRbeta clonotypes obtained by the gDNA method from several donors. This is the immuneACCESS table as TCRdb keeps it, with only in-frame sequences that have V and J called. A part of the clones is gone; compared with another copy, unresolved V genes explain less than half, and the rest is unexplained. Clonal size and the V and J genes are those of that table, whereas D and trimming came from the DNA. The sample contains a few million clones, roughly 92% of them found a single time. Jointly, the top ten make up roughly 0.15% of the sample.

This specimen belongs to a study of shared clonotypes between healthy human individuals (dated by TCRdb to 2019 to 2021). Study-wide context: The cohort included a few men and two women between 18 and 49 years of age. For each donor, CD4 naive and CD4 memory were each given three plates, CD8 naive was given two plates, and CD8 memory was given one plate. The study deeply sequenced blood TCR repertoires of about 5 healthy adults to estimate repertoire size and the extent of clonotype sharing between individuals. Different laboratories and diverse techniques were used to prepare libraries and sequence TCR repertoires, to increase sequencing depth and limit assay-specific biases. Per donor, leukapheresis produced somewhere between about 0.94 and 9 billion PBMCs. Beyond this particular receptor, the publication reports: When a few donors were compared, the shared fraction of clonotypes was about 5% for naive CD4, over 3% for naive CD8, more than 2% for memory CD4, and 0.35% to 0.5% for memory CD8. Sampling was limited to blood, and TCR repertoires in tissue likely differ from TCR repertoires in blood. Higher generation probabilities were observed for clonotypes shared by all four sorted-subset donors than for non-shared clonotypes. Based on pairwise subsampling, the degree of clonotype sharing among donors was expected to be affected by sequencing depth. Incomplete sequencing was indicated by rarefaction of sorted-subset datasets, despite the large sequencing depth. The small number of donors limited the genetic and exposure-history diversity represented. Naive subsets generally had larger estimated clonotype richness than memory subsets did.

Healthy HIV-negative adults with no recently reported acute infections or vaccinations were included as donors. Every donor was a Caucasian adult residing in Nashville, Tennessee, USA. CD4+ T cells were enriched by magnetic negative selection; naive cells were then positively selected on CD45RA, and the negative fraction formed the memory subset. Blood was obtained by leukapheresis, after which PBMCs were separated by Ficoll-Histopaque density gradient centrifugation and cryopreserved in liquid nitrogen vapor phase. Purity and quantity of every magnetically sorted T cell population were checked by analytical flow cytometry. Each sorted fraction had its genomic DNA isolated and then quantified by UV absorbance on a Nanodrop 2000c. V trim: 1 base; J trim: 4 bases; unmatched bases: 4. CDR1 SGHTA and CDR2 FQGNSA are derived from the germline V gene. The CDR3, cysteine through phenylalanine, is 15 amino acids long. CDR3 DNA only is kept here, 45 bases in frame from base 1.

The receptor chain draws on TRBV7-2 and TRBJ2-1; 7 junctional bases match TRBD2. The receptor was isolated from a young man in good health. The sequencing input was naive CD4+ T cells sorted from blood. The cell subset or site label, read with the paper, signifies: CD45RA+ positively selected. The nucleotide sequence is given as TGTGCCAGCAGCTTAGTGGCGGGAGCGTACAATGAGCAGTTCTTC. It codes for CASSLVAGAYNEQFF.